The T cell receptor (beta chain) described here comes from a study of human T cells and chemical hapten exposure. Study information: Diphenylcyclopropenone doses were given weekly to the scalps of patients across the roughly 25-week study. Whole-study results and caveats: The number of TCRs above 1 in 1000 frequency did not change after DPC sensitization. Counts of TCRs expanded at PT1 correlated positively with patch test score. Healthy individuals' immune responses may differ from those of donors, who had alopecia.

Germline V CDR1 and CDR2: SQVTM, ANQGSEA. Trimming shortened V by 4 bases and J by 5 bases, and 9 bases separated the two germline ends. This CDR3 contains 12 residues. TCRdb called the RACE reads again in MiXCR, with one record for every CDR3 protein. The table has a few hundred thousand distinct CDR3 sequences, about 8.1% seen once. This clonotype appeared a few times. The antigen is unknown. Time point meaning: pre-sensitization, week 0. The treatment here: therapeutic diphenylcyclopropenone sensitization with weekly scalp DPC. This rearrangement joins TRBV29-1 to TRBJ1-5; D is unresolved. This TCR came from a woman aged 40 to 50 with alopecia areata. Some clones in this sample may be carry-over from other donors' samples. Source: whole blood, taken in connection with sensitization to the hapten diphenylcyclopropenone (DPC). CDR3: CSVGSGYQPQHF. As DNA, the CDR3 is TGCAGCGTTGGTTCGGGTTATCAGCCCCAGCATTTT.